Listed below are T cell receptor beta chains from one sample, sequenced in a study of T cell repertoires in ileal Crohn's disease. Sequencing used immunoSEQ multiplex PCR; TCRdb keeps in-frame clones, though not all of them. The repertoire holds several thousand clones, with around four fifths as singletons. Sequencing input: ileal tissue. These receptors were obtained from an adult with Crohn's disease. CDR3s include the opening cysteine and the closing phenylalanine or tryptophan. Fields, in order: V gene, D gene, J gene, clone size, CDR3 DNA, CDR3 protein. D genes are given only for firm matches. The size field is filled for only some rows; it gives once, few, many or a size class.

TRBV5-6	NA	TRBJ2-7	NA	TGTGCCAGCAGCTCTGGGGCCAGGAGTTTCTCCTACGAGCAGTACTTC	CASSSGARSFSYEQYF
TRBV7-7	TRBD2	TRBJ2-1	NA	TGTGCTAGCAGCTCCCGGACTAGCGGGAACTACAATGAGCAGTTCTTC	CASSSRTSGNYNEQFF
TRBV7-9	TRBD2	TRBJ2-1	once	TGTGCCAGCGGTCCCTTGGGACTAGCGGACAATGAGCAGTTCTTC	CASGPLGLADNEQFF
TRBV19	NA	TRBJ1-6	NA	TGTGCCAGTAGTATAGATTCGGGGTCACCCCTCCACTTT	CASSIDSGSPLHF
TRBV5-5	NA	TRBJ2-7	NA	TGTGCCAGCAGCAATGGGGGCAGGAATCGGGACGAGCAGTACTTC	CASSNGGRNRDEQYF
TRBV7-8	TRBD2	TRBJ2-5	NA	TGTGCCAGCGAACTAGCGGGCGTAATACAAGAGACCCAGTACTTC	CASELAGVIQETQYF
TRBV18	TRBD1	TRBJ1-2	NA	TGTGCCAGCTCACAGAACCGGGACAGCGGTGGCTACACCTTC	CASSQNRDSGGYTF
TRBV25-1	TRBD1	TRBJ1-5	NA	TGTGCCAGCAGTGGGGGGACAGGTAATCAGCCCCAGCATTTT	CASSGGTGNQPQHF
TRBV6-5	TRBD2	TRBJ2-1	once	TGTGCCAGCGGAGAGGAACTAGCGGCCTACAATGAGCAGTTCTTC	CASGEELAAYNEQFF
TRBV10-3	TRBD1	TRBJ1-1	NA	TGTGCCATCAGTGAGTCGGGGACAGGGGGTGGGAGTACTGAAGCTTTCTTT	CAISESGTGGGSTEAFF
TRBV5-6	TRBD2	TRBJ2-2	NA	TGTGCCAGCAGCTGGACTAGCGACACCGGGGAGCTGTTTTTT	CASSWTSDTGELFF
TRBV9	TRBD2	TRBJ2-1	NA	TGTGCCAGCAGCCGAGACGGTAGCGGGGGCTCCTACAATGAGCAGTTCTTC	CASSRDGSGGSYNEQFF
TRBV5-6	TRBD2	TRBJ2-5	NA	TGTGCCAGCAGCCTCCCGGGACTAGCTGGGGGAGAGACCCAGTACTTC	CASSLPGLAGGETQYF
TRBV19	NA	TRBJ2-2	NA	TGTGCCAGTAGTCAAATTCAGGGCGGGGAGCTGTTTTTT	CASSQIQGGELFF
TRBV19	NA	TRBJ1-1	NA	TGTGCCAGTAGTCCCCGAGCAGGGAACACTGAAGCTTTCTTT	CASSPRAGNTEAFF
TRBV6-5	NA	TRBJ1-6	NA	TGTGCCAGCCACGAGGGTGGGCGACCGACTTCACCCCTCCACTTT	CASHEGGRPTSPLHF
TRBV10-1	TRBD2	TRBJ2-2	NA	TGCGCCAGCAGCCGACTAGCGGGGGTGAACACCGGGGAGCTGTTTTTT	CASSRLAGVNTGELFF
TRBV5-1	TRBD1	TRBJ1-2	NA	TGCGCCAGCAGCACCAGGGGGGATTATGGCTACACCTTC	CASSTRGDYGYTF
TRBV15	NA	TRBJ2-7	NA	TGTGCCACCAGCACACCAAGGGGGGCAGTGACAGGGAAACCCAACGAGCAGTACTTC	CATSTPRGAVTGKPNEQYF
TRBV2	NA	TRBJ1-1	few	TGTGCCAGCTTTCTGGGGGAGGGCACTGAAGCTTTCTTT	CASFLGEGTEAFF
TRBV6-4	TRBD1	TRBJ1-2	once	TGTGCCAGCAGGCCGGACAGGGGGCTAGTTGGCTACACCTTC	CASRPDRGLVGYTF
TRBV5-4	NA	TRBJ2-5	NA	TGTGCCAGCAGCCACCAGGGGACAGAGACCCAGTACTTC	CASSHQGTETQYF
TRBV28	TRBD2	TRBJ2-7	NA	TGTGCCACGGAGGGGTGGGGACTAGCGGGGGGCCGCTCCTACGAGCAGTACTTC	CATEGWGLAGGRSYEQYF
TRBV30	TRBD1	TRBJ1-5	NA	TGTGCCTGCACCGGGACAGGAGTCAATCAGCCCCAGCATTTT	CACTGTGVNQPQHF
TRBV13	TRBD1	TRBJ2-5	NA	TGTGCCAGCAGCTTGAGACAGGGGAAAGAGACCCAGTACTTC	CASSLRQGKETQYF
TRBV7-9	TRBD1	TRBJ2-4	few	TGTGCCAGCAGCTTAGACCGGACAGGGAGGTGGGCCATTCAGTACTTC	CASSLDRTGRWAIQYF
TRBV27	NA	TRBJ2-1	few	TGTGCCAGCAGTTCACAGGGCTCCTACAATGAGCAGTTCTTC	CASSSQGSYNEQFF
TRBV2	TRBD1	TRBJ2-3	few	TGTGCCAGCAGTGAGGGCAGGGGGCGGGCAGATACGCAGTATTTT	CASSEGRGRADTQYF
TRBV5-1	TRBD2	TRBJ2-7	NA	TGCGCCAGCAGCTTGAGACTAGCGGGGCCCCCGGCGGAGCAGTACTTC	CASSLRLAGPPAEQYF
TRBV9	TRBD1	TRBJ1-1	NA	TGTGCCAGCAGTACAGGGGACATGAACACTGAAGCTTTCTTT	CASSTGDMNTEAFF
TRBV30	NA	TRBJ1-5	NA	TGTGCCTGGAGTTGGGGGGGCAGGGGCAATCAGCCCCAGCATTTT	CAWSWGGRGNQPQHF
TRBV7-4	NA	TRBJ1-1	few	TGTGCCAGCAGCCCCTACGTTGATTGGATCAACAGCAAACCGAACACTGAAGCTTTCTTT	CASSPYVDWINSKPNTEAFF
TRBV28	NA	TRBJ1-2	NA	TGTGCCAGCAACCCAGGCGGCGGGTTCTATGGCTACACCTTC	CASNPGGGFYGYTF
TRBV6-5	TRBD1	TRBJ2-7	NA	TGTGCCACCCGTCTGGACAGGGCCCCCTACGAGCAGTACTTC	CATRLDRAPYEQYF
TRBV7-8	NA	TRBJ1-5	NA	TGTGCCAGCAGCTTAGTGTCAGGGCCCGATTCGCCCCAGCATTTT	CASSLVSGPDSPQHF
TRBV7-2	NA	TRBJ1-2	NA	TGTGCCAGCAGCCTTCCCCGACAGTTTAGCCATGGCTACACCTTC	CASSLPRQFSHGYTF
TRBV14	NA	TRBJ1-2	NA	TGTGCCAGCAGCCAAGATCTAGAACGGAACCACTATGGCTACACCTTC	CASSQDLERNHYGYTF
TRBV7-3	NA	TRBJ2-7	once	TGTGCCAGCAGCTTAACGGAGGCCGCTGCTTACGAGCAGTACTTC	CASSLTEAAAYEQYF
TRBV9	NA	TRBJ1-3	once	TGTGCCAGCAGCGTAGCTACGGGACTGAATCAGGGCGGAAACACCATATATTTT	CASSVATGLNQGGNTIYF
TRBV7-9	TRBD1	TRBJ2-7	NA	TGTGCCAGCAGCTTAGCGGGCAGGGGGCCGGACGAGCAGTACTTC	CASSLAGRGPDEQYF
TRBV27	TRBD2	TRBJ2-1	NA	TGTGCCAGCATGTTGCGGACTAGCGTGAACAATGAGCAGTTCTTC	CASMLRTSVNNEQFF
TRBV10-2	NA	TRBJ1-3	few	TGCGCCAGCAGTAAAACGGGACTGAGGAGCTCTGGAAACACCATATATTTT	CASSKTGLRSSGNTIYF
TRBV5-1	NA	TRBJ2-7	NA	TGCGCCAGCAGCCCTTCGAGCTCCTACGAGCAGTACTTC	CASSPSSSYEQYF
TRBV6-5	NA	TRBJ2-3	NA	TGTGCCAGCAGGAGCTCGGCAGATACGCAGTATTTT	CASRSSADTQYF
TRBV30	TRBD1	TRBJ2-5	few	TGTGCCTGGGGGACAGGGGAGACCCAGTACTTC	CAWGTGETQYF
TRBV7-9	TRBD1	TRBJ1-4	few	TGTGCCAGCAGCGTACAGGGGTTAGCAACTAATGAAAAACTGTTTTTT	CASSVQGLATNEKLFF
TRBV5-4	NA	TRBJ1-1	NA	TGTGCCAGCAGCCAAAACAGGGATCCCACTGAAGCTTTCTTT	CASSQNRDPTEAFF
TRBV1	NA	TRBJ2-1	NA	TGCACCAGCAGCCAAGATCCCCCACTTAGCGGGGAACAGTTCTTC	CTSSQDPPLSGEQFF